The present entry profiles one T cell receptor (beta chain) with its context. Antigen unknown. These data are taken from a study of T cell responses to AZD1222 COVID-19 vaccine. The overall study: Pooling was applied to second doses at about 4 or about 12 weeks. Study-level points and caveats: Of the AZD1222 recipients, only 5 or 6 were seropositive at baseline. Most donors were white British, females outnumbered males, and clonal diversity was possibly underestimated. Scientists sampled the repertoires only once the peak T cell response had passed.

The table came from immunoSEQ multiplex PCR; TCRdb's copy has only in-frame clones and leaves some out. Of roughly 200,000 clones in the sample, around 92% were seen once. This CDR3 comprises 13 residues. Trimming removed 0 bases from V and 4 bases from J, with 7 bases in between. Germline-derived CDR1 and CDR2 are MNHEY and SMNVEV (reference sequence). This TCR was sampled from an adult in good health. The material sequenced was peripheral blood, taken on day 0 of AZD1222 vaccination. This sequence joins TRBV27 and TRBJ2-7; weak D call: TRBD1 (5 bases). DNA of the CDR3: TGTGCCAGCAGTTTATCGGCAGGGTACGAGCAGTACTTC. Its protein is CASSLSAGYEQYF.